This T cell receptor (beta chain) derives from a study of OX40 agonist ivuxolimab in advanced cancers. Study background: Hepatocellular carcinoma, melanoma, renal cell or head and neck cancer affected the dose-escalation patients. Aged 23 to 79 with a mean of around 60 years, they were approximately 79% male. Partial responses, seen in three patients, involved one hepatocellular carcinoma and two cutaneous melanomas.

This clone was seen only once. TCRdb keeps only in-frame clones here, not all; method: immunoSEQ multiplex PCR. The data contain about 48,000 clones, nearly 95% of them singletons. CDR3 length equals 15 residues. Germline V lookup: CDR1 MDHEN, CDR2 SYDVKM. J gave up 4 bases and V 1 base, and 4 bases lay outside the gene matches. This chain connects TRBV28 to TRBJ1-5, with 7 bases that match TRBD1. This receptor was identified in an adult with an advanced solid tumor such as melanoma, head and neck, liver or kidney cancer. Sequenced material: CD4+ or CD8+ T cells sorted from blood, taken in a trial of the OX40 agonist ivuxolimab. CDR3 nucleotide sequence: TGTGCCAGCAGTTTATTAAAACAGGGGAATCAGCCCCAGCATTTT. Its protein product is CASSLLKQGNQPQHF.